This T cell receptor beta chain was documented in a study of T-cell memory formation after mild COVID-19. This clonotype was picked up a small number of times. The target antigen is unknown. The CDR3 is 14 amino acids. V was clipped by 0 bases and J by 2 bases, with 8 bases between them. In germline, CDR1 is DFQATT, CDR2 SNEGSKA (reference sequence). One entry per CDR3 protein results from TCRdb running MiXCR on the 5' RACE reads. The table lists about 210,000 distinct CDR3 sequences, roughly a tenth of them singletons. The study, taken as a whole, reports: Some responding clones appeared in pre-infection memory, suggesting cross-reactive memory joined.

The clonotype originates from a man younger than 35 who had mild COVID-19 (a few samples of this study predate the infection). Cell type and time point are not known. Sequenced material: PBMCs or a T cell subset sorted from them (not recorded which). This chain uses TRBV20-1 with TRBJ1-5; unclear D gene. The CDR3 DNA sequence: TGCAGTGCTAGAGATGTTAGGGGCAATCAGCCCCAGCATTTT. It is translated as CSARDVRGNQPQHF.